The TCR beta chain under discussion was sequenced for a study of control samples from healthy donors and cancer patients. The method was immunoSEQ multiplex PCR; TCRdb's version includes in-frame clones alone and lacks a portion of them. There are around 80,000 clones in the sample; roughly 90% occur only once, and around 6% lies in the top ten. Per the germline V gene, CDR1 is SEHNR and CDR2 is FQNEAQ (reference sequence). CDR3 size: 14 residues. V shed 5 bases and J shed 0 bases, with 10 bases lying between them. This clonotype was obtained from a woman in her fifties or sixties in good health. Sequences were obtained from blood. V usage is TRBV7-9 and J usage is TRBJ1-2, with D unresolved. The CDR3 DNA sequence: TGTGCCAGCAGCGCCCAGGTAGCTAACTATGGCTACACCTTC. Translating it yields CASSAQVANYGYTF.